This TCR beta chain emerged from a study of shared clonotypes between healthy human individuals. Findings and caveats of the study: Larger richness was generally estimated for naive than memory subsets.

The protocol was immunoSEQ multiplex PCR, while the TCRdb copy is restricted to in-frame clones and leaves out a portion. The data contain millions of clones, about 92% of them singletons. CD45RO-negative, CCR7-positively selected cells formed the naive CD8 fraction, excluding terminally differentiated effector memory CD45RA+ cells. Germline values: CDR1 ENHRY, CDR2 SYGVKD. Trimming stripped 5 bases from V and 2 bases from J, with 10 bases between. This CDR3 has 13 amino acids. This clone was seen once. Its antigen is not known. The material sequenced was naive CD8+ T cells from PBMCs. The chain carries TRBV10-3 and TRBJ2-7; tentative D call: TRBD2 (6 bases). The sequence was obtained from a man aged 18 to 35 in good health. Some clones in this sample may be carry-over from other donors' samples. CDR3 DNA: TGTGCCATCAGTTCTGGGGGGACCTACGAGCAGTACTTC. This gives the protein CAISSGGTYEQYF.